One and the same sample provided the 29 T cell receptor beta chains below, sequenced in a study of tumor-infiltrating lymphocytes in primary liver carcinoma. Production of TCR beta cDNA used approximately 480 ng total RNA together with a constant-region primer. Libraries covering TCR beta were generated through three nested multiplex PCR rounds (using a slightly modified ARM-PCR). Researchers ran the first two PCR rounds for approximately 10 cycles each with TRBV1-TRBV30 forward primers and a C-beta reverse primer. Each CDR3 protein gets one entry after TCRdb re-called the multiplex PCR reads with MiXCR. The table lists about 200,000 distinct CDR3 sequences, less than 70% of them singletons, with about 7.1% in the top ten. For blood RNA, unsorted whole blood served as the source, and germline DNA was extracted too. Sequencing was done on a sample of peripheral blood. These receptors all stem from a woman aged 60 to 75 with primary liver carcinoma and hepatitis B virus infection.

As to this clonotype: Being one base from a much bigger clone, this may be a read error. J is TRBJ2-7 and V is TRBV7-9, with 7 bases identical to TRBD1. Germline CDR1 and CDR2: SEHNR and FQNEAQ (reference sequence). This CDR3 is 14 amino acids long. CDR3 sequence (DNA): TGTGTCAGCAGCTCAGGGGGACACTCCTACGAGCAGTACTTC. Its translation: CVSSSGGHSYEQYF.

Worth noting for this clonotype: At one of its ends the junction is not consistent with the germline gene, which may arise from a read error. The rearrangement links TRBV29-1 to TRBJ2-7; D is perhaps TRBD2 (5 bases). The V gene's germline CDR1 is SQVTM and CDR2 ANQGSEA. This CDR3 has 10 amino acids. The CDR3: CSVGEVGQYF. The CDR3 DNA follows: TGTAGCGTTGGAGAGGTCGGGCAGTACTTC.

The chain couples TRBV12-3 or TRBV12-4 to TRBJ1-5; D gene unclear. The CDR3 is 14 amino acids. The V gene lost 3 bases and the J gene lost 12 bases, with 18 bases spanning the gap. Written as DNA, the CDR3 is TGTGCCAGCAGTTTTGTAAGGGCTAATCAGTTCCAGCATTTT. Encoded protein: CASSFVRANQFQHF.

The chain is built from TRBV11-2 and TRBJ2-3; D remains unclear. CDR3 length: 13 residues. Looked up from germline, CDR1 is SGHAT and CDR2 is FQNNGV. Trimming left V 4 bases short and J 9 bases short, with 14 bases between. The CDR3 loop is CASSYSASGTQYF. The CDR3 DNA reads as TGTGCCAGCAGCTATAGTGCCTCCGGAACGCAGTATTTT.

This clonotype showed up many times. The chain couples TRBV4-1 to TRBJ1-6; no definite D call. Germline V gene data show CDR1 as MGHRA and CDR2 as YSYEKL. The CDR3 length is 15 residues. With 4 bases removed from V and 0 bases from J, the gap between germline ends came to 7 bases. CDR3 nucleotide sequence: TGCGCCAGCAGCCGTGGGAGCTCCTATAATTCACCCCTCCACTTT. This gives the protein CASSRGSSYNSPLHF.

About this clonotype itself: Germline and junction disagree at one end, which may indicate a read error. The rearrangement links TRBV28 to TRBJ1-1; 7 positions agree with TRBD1. Per germline, CDR1 MDHEN and CDR2 SYDVKM. CDR3 size: 14 residues. In DNA form, the CDR3 reads TGTGCCGGCAGCCCCCGGGACAGTTACACTGAAGCTTTCTTT. Translating gives CAGSPRDSYTEAFF.

In nucleotides, the CDR3 is TGTGCCAGCAGCTTAGGGGGACAGAGAGACGCTGAAGCTTTCTTT. As protein: CASSLGGQRDAEAFF. The chain is built from TRBV11-2 and TRBJ1-1; the match to TRBD1 covers 7 bases. This CDR3 spans 15 amino acids. CDR1 is SGHAT, CDR2 FQNNGV, per germline. J gave up 6 bases and V 1 base, and 8 bases lay outside the gene matches.

The J gene is TRBJ2-1, the V gene TRBV11-1; D is possibly TRBD2 (6 bases). The closer fit of TRBJ2-7 to the DNA end suggests the J call may be wrong. Looked up from germline, CDR1 is SGHAT and CDR2 is FQDESV (reference sequence). The CDR3 spans 15 residues. The CDR3 protein is CASSDRGASGNEQYF. CDR3 nucleotides: TGTGCCAGCAGCGACCGCGGGGCTTCTGGGAATGAGCAGTACTTC.

This clonotype was detected many times. The chain is built from TRBV4-1 and TRBJ2-3, with D possibly matching TRBD2 (7 bases). CDR1 and CDR2 (germline): MGHRA, YSYEKL. There are 17 residues in the CDR3. The V gene lost 1 base and the J gene lost 6 bases, with 20 bases spanning the gap. The CDR3 DNA follows: TGCGCCAGCAGCCAAGCCTCCATGTGGGAGGGGGAGGATACGCAGTATTTT. It encodes CASSQASMWEGEDTQYF.

About this clonotype itself: One end of the junction does not line up with germline, which may come from a read error. V gene TRBV11-1 combines with J gene TRBJ2-1, with a tentative D call TRBD2 (6 bases). Germline values: CDR1 SGHAT, CDR2 FQDESV (reference sequence). CDR3 size: 15 residues. DNA for the CDR3: TGTGCCAGCAGCGACCGCGGGGCTTCGAGGAATGAGGAGTTCTTC. It codes for CASSDRGASRNEEFF.

This sequence joins TRBV28 and TRBJ2-1; 9 positions agree with TRBD1. This CDR3 comprises 14 residues. J was trimmed by 4 bases and V by 6 bases; bases with no gene match: 4. The germline CDR1 and CDR2 sequences are MDHEN and SYDVKM. The CDR3 sequence is CASSYGQGYNEQFF. The DNA for the CDR3 is TGTGCCAGCAGCTACGGACAGGGGTACAATGAGCAGTTCTTC.

Concerning this clonotype: A junction boundary mismatches the germline segment, possibly from a read error. The gene calls are TRBV28 and TRBJ2-7; TRBD1 agrees at 9 bases. CDR3 size: 14 residues. Germline CDR1 reads MDHEN; CDR2 reads SYDVKM. CDR3 loop: CAGSRDRVVYEQYF. DNA for the CDR3: TGTGCCGGCAGTCGGGACAGGGTGGTCTACGAGCAGTACTTC.

This clonotype was observed a handful of times. The chain employs TRBV28 and TRBJ1-3; D gene uncertain. Trimming stripped 4 bases from V and 4 bases from J, with 11 bases between. The CDR3 has 14 amino acids. Germline V gene sequence: CDR1 MDHEN, CDR2 SYDVKM. In nucleotides, the CDR3 is TGTGCCAGCAGTTCCTATGGGAACGGAAACACCATATATTTT. The encoded protein is CASSSYGNGNTIYF.

Of note for this clonotype: Because the CDR3 is missing its conserved closing phenylalanine or tryptophan, this is likely a read error. The chain joins TRBV10-1 to TRBJ2-3; the D gene is possibly TRBD2 (5 bases). V was clipped by 5 bases and J by 2 bases, with 11 bases between them. Germline CDR1 reads WNHNN; CDR2 reads SYGVQD (reference sequence). The CDR3 has 14 residues. Here the CDR3 DNA reads TGCGCCAGCAGTCTAGCTGTCCCCACAGATACGCAGTATGTT. It is translated as CASSLAVPTDTQYV.

Within the sample, this clonotype is medium-sized. The V gene is TRBV6-5, the J gene TRBJ2-3, with 8 bases lining up with TRBD2. The germline V gene encodes CDR1 MNHEY and CDR2 SVGAGI. The J segment lost 3 bases and the V segment lost 6 bases, leaving 8 bases of the junction unmatched. This CDR3 comprises 15 residues. The CDR3 is CASRASGPGTDTQYF. The CDR3 nucleotides are TGTGCCAGCAGGGCTAGCGGGCCAGGAACAGATACGCAGTATTTT.

This sequence joins TRBV4-2 and TRBJ1-5; 12 bases are shared with TRBD1. This CDR3 has 18 residues. The germline gives CDR1 LGHNA, CDR2 YNFKEQ. With 6 bases clipped from V and 6 bases from J, the junction kept 15 bases outside the gene matches. The CDR3 DNA follows: TGTGCCAGCAGACAATCCACCGGGACAGGGGGCTCGGGTCAGCCCCAGCATTTT. Its protein product is CASRQSTGTGGSGQPQHF.

V and J are TRBV5-1 and TRBJ2-5, with 11 bases aligning to TRBD1. Per germline, CDR1 SGHRS and CDR2 YFSETQ. The CDR3 spans 14 residues. The junction had 3 bases not matched to a gene; V was cut back by 3 bases and J by 5 bases. The CDR3 loop reads CASSSDRGHETQYF. DNA of the CDR3: TGCGCCAGCAGCTCGGACAGGGGGCATGAGACCCAGTACTTC.

Of note for this clonotype: An end of the junction does not agree with germline; a read error may underlie this. This rearrangement joins TRBV5-4 to TRBJ2-5; D remains unclear. The germline V gene encodes CDR1 SGHNT and CDR2 YYREEE (reference sequence). This CDR3 is built from 14 residues. This CDR3 reads CATSQNTDEETQYF. The CDR3 region has the DNA TGTGCCACCAGCCAAAATACTGATGAAGAGACCCAGTACTTC.

Concerning this clonotype: One end of the junction varies from germline; a read error may be responsible. DNA of the CDR3: TGTGCCTGCAGAGGGACTAGCACAGATACGCAGTATTTT. Amino acid sequence: CACRGTSTDTQYF. V and J are TRBV6-2 or TRBV6-3 and TRBJ2-3; D is perhaps TRBD2 (6 bases). The CDR3 runs 13 residues. In germline, CDR1 is MNHEY, CDR2 SVGEGT.

On this clonotype itself: The junction and the germline gene differ at one end; a read error may be behind it. The gene calls are TRBV11-2 and TRBJ1-2, with a tentative D call TRBD1 (5 bases). Germline CDR1 is SGHAT and CDR2 is FQNNGV. The CDR3 has 15 amino acids. The CDR3 spells CGSSFKGVLSYGYTF. DNA for the CDR3: TGTGGCAGCAGCTTTAAAGGGGTGCTGTCCTATGGCTACACCTTC.

The rearrangement joins TRBV28 to TRBJ1-3; D is perhaps TRBD1 (5 bases). The V gene's germline CDR1 is MDHEN and CDR2 SYDVKM. The CDR3 has 15 residues. Trimming shortened V by 6 bases and J by 0 bases, and 12 bases separated the two germline ends. The CDR3 nucleotides read TGTGCCAGCAGCACCGGGGGGAGCTCTGGAAACACCATATATTTT. Its protein product is CASSTGGSSGNTIYF.

In regard to this clonotype: A clone one base away is much larger, so this may be a read error. This chain links TRBV13 with TRBJ2-1; 8 bases agree with TRBD2. The trim removed 5 bases at V and 4 bases at J, leaving 10 bases unmatched. The CDR3 spans 16 residues. Looked up from germline, CDR1 is PRHDT and CDR2 is FYEKMQ (reference sequence). CDR3 sequence: CASSPGVAGPYNEQFF. CDR3 sequence (DNA): TGTGCCAGCAGCCCGGGAGTAGCGGGACCTTACAATGAGCAGTTCTTC.

This clonotype occurred many times. The chain recombines TRBV12-3 or TRBV12-4 with TRBJ2-1; weak D call: TRBD1 (6 bases). V lost 7 bases to trimming and J lost 15 bases, with 19 bases between them. The CDR3 is 12 residues long. The DNA for the CDR3 is TGTGCCAGCACCTCCTTGGGGGCCAGGCCGTTCTTC. It translates to CASTSLGARPFF.

The sample holds a few counts of this clonotype. This may stem from a read error, because a much larger clone lies one nucleotide away. In DNA form, the CDR3 reads TGTGCCAGCAGCCCCTACGGGGACTCCCAGACTGAGCAGTTCTTC. It codes for CASSPYGDSQTEQFF. The genes are TRBV5-5 and TRBJ2-1, with D possibly being TRBD2 (6 bases). The germline CDR1 and CDR2 sequences are SGHKS and YYEKEE (reference sequence). V was clipped by 4 bases and J by 9 bases, with 20 bases between them. There are 15 residues in the CDR3.

This clonotype has at least ten counts. The rearrangement links TRBV6-1 to TRBJ2-2; TRBD1 agrees at 7 bases. Trimming cost V 6 bases and J 6 bases; bases outside gene matches: 4. Germline CDR1 and CDR2: MNHNS and SASEGT. This CDR3 is 13 amino acids long. This chain's CDR3 is CASSHDRAGELFF. CDR3 DNA sequence: TGTGCCAGCAGCCATGACAGGGCCGGGGAGCTGTTTTTT.

The chain joins TRBV20-1 to TRBJ2-1; TRBD2 matches 10 bases. Germline V gene sequence: CDR1 DFQATT, CDR2 SNEGSKA (reference sequence). Trimming took 1 base from V and 6 from J; bases not matched to a gene: 6. This CDR3 comprises 15 residues. CDR3 coding DNA: TGCAGTGCTAGAGGAAAAGCGGGAGGGCCCAATGAGCAGTTCTTC. It specifies CSARGKAGGPNEQFF.

V usage is TRBV11-2 and J usage is TRBJ2-7; D is possibly TRBD2 (6 bases). Germline V gives CDR1 SGHAT, CDR2 FQNNGV. The CDR3 extends over 14 amino acids. Deletions cut 4 bases from V and 10 bases from J, with 20 bases between. The DNA of the CDR3 is TGTGCCAGCAGCTCAGAAACGGGACTTGGAGAACAGTACTTC. This sequence encodes CASSSETGLGEQYF.

This chain uses TRBV19 with TRBJ2-1; D may be TRBD1 (5 bases). Germline values: CDR1 LNHDA, CDR2 SQIVND (reference sequence). Deletions cut 8 bases from V and 6 bases from J, with 17 bases between. This CDR3 region has 14 residues. The CDR3 bases are TGTGCCAGTCGGAGCAGTGGGGCTTCCAATGAGCAGTTCTTC. Residues: CASRSSGASNEQFF.

There are a few counts of this clonotype. A much more abundant neighbour one base away suggests this may be a read error. This chain connects TRBV10-3 to TRBJ2-1, with TRBD2 matching over 9 bases. Germline values: CDR1 ENHRY, CDR2 SYGVKD. J lost 7 bases, V lost 2 bases, and 9 bases had no gene match. CDR3 size: 16 residues. As DNA, the CDR3 is TGTGCCATCAGTGAGGGTAGCGGGAGCGGTAATAATGAGCAGTTCTTC. As protein: CAISEGSGSGNNEQFF.